This note documents a single T cell receptor beta chain sequence. No cognate antigen has been identified for it. Base qualities are not at hand, and no much larger clone is one base apart. The cohort consisted of 600 or so healthy bone marrow donors. All cohort members were sampled while nominally healthy, although unrecorded immune exposures were likely present. The donor was CMV seronegative and was included in the group of around 320 seronegative cohort members. A peripheral blood sample was collected from each donor, and TCR beta sequencing was performed on peripheral blood mononuclear cells. The Qiagen DNeasy Blood Extraction Kit was used to extract genomic DNA from the blood cell samples. This specimen comes from a study of cytomegalovirus exposure and HLA in healthy donors listed by TCRdb under 2017. Regarding the study in general: An earlier analysis of some 620 of the donors reported about 280 Gb of sequence data and around 120 million unique TCR beta sequences obtained from some 170 million T cells. An early release covering about 600 HLA-typed donors comprised about 300 gigabases of sequencing data and around 80 million unique TCR sequences. The genetic ancestry cluster associated with self-reported Caucasian donors included 70% to 85% of the roughly 380 genotyped donors. The study was designed to test whether signatures of past pathogen exposure could be identified by cataloging public T cell receptors. The study used immunosequencing to profile the T cell repertoires of about 670 subjects and linked those repertoires to cytomegalovirus serostatus. Along with the approximately 600-subject first cohort, a separate validation cohort of around 110 different subjects was used. High-throughput TCR immunosequencing, statistical association of individual TCRs with disease status, and machine learning were combined to predict cytomegalovirus infection status. A later analysis re-examined previously published TCR beta repertoires from roughly 720 donors and added high-resolution HLA genotyping to investigate patterns of TCR occurrence. The later analysis used no new phenotypic data to find candidate immune exposures, relying instead on TCR beta sequences and their occurrence across donors. An earlier analysis of 500 to 750 of the donors applied high-throughput TCR beta sequencing to assess whether each TCR beta V gene segment acted as functional or pseudogenic. Donor age, sex, ethnicity and CMV serostatus were compiled alongside the repertoire data. A later genetic analysis used genome-wide SNP genotypes for about 65% of the roughly 700 donors, treating that subset as a discovery cohort. Every discovery cohort repertoire had been produced on one sequencing platform. HLA typing covered class I and class II loci at four-digit resolution. The number of donors typed differed by locus, with 629-630 for A, B, C, DRB1 and DQB1, 522 for DQA1, 606 for DPA1, and approximately 470 for DPB1. Because of strong linkage in the cohort, roughly five DR-DQ haplotypes were treated as single units for association and clustering. Across approximately 420 genotyped donors of the cohort, an average of roughly 250,000 unique TCR beta nucleotide sequences per donor were sequenced, and roughly 17% of those sequences were non-productive. General conclusions and limits of the study: Roughly uniform sequencing depth across donors was assumed in presence/absence analyses, although this assumption may not hold. The classifier was reported to diagnose cytomegalovirus status with high specificity and sensitivity in both the original and validation cohorts. Because counts were too low, roughly 17 rarely observed V segments, including chromosome 9 orphons, were left out of the earlier analysis of approximately 500 of the donors. Several of the top co-occurrence clusters appeared to be linked to parvovirus B19, influenza, CMV and Epstein-Barr virus, according to a later analysis. Linkage disequilibrium might explain the correlated functional status among segregating V segments, but an unknown experimental factor could not be excluded. Specific HLA alleles were associated with over 15,000 TCR beta sequences at a false discovery rate of 0.05 in a later analysis. The authors suggested that the approach could potentially be generalized to other disease states and immunological phenotypes. According to a later analysis, TCR association rates differed among HLA loci, with DRB1 alleles showing the most associated TCRs and HLA-C alleles showing the fewest. For the cohort, immune exposure information was limited to CMV serostatus. An association between a missense DCLRE1C variant and V-gene and J-gene trimming of TCR beta chains was found in a later genetic analysis and replicated in an independent cohort. According to a later genetic analysis, donors in an Asian-associated ancestry cluster had fewer N-insertions in productive TCRs than the roughly 700-donor mean. In this cohort, only TCR beta chains were sequenced, and detectable features were limited by the absence of alpha or paired-chain data. According to a later analysis, most CMV-associated TCR beta chains appeared to be HLA-restricted, and the HLA associations seemed to be driven largely by CMV exposure. In vitro tests confirmed that a few of the cytomegalovirus-associated TCR beta chains recognize cytomegalovirus antigens. Compared with equally common non-associated chains, HLA-associated TCR beta chains in a later analysis were more clonally expanded and had lower generation probabilities. A group of highly shared sequence variants was considered likely to be a technical artifact of the sequencing pipeline. Because HLA typing was missing for some donors at each locus, association tests included only the typed subset. Some IMGT-functional V segments, including TRBV6-2 and TRBV6-3, could not be distinguished by the 87-base-pair reads and were therefore excluded. A total of about 150 TCR beta chains were listed by the study as associated with cytomegalovirus. Most TCR sequences were observed very rarely across donors, whereas some public TCRs were present in many individuals. When HLA alleles, especially DR and DQ, strongly co-occurred, TCR associations were difficult to assign to individual alleles. A further reported finding was that TCR beta sequences accurately predicted the HLA-A and HLA-B alleles for most subjects in the first cohort. In an earlier analysis of approximately 590 of the donors, most TCR beta V segments were observed in productive rearrangements about 90% or about 30% of the time, broadly matching IMGT annotations.

The library was built by means of the immunoSEQ multiplex PCR assay. The multiplex PCR relied on a mix of 60 forward primers for TCR Vbeta segments and 13 reverse primers for TCR Jbeta segments. The CDR3 region of rearranged TCR beta genes was amplified from genomic DNA by a multiplex PCR assay. On the Illumina HiSeq System, the amplified TCR beta libraries were sequenced as 87-base-pair reads. The published analysis was carried out like this. A later analysis counted about 80 million unique TCR beta chains across the 550 to 700 repertoires, and around 12 million of these chains were shared by at least two donors. Raw reads were error-corrected and collapsed into unique sequences with a nearest-neighbor algorithm that merged closely related sequences to remove PCR and sequencing errors. V, D and J gene segments were assigned by aligning CDR3 sequences to IMGT reference sequences. For a sequence to be retained, a match of at least six nucleotides was required to both a V gene segment and a J gene segment. Rearrangements were classified as productive when the CDR3 lacked stop codons and remained in frame with V and J, and all other rearrangements were classified as non-productive. CDR3 was defined by IMGT convention, running from the second conserved V-encoded cysteine to the conserved J-encoded phenylalanine. The earlier analysis of some 600 of the donors excluded sequences that lacked an unambiguous match to a single V gene segment. An earlier analysis of a few hundred of the donors called V segments functional above 56.7% productive rearrangements and segregating when the between-donor standard deviation exceeded 5%. A statistical classification framework was built for diagnosing cytomegalovirus status from the catalog of TCR beta chain sequences. In a later analysis, V and J genes were assigned by comparing TCR nucleotide sequences against IMGT/GENE-DB human TR gene sequences. The TCRdist pipeline was used in a later analysis to assign CDR3 sequences and most-parsimonious VDJ recombination scenarios. In a later analysis, each TCR beta chain was defined by its CDR3 amino acid sequence together with its V-gene family, and reads without a unique V-gene family were excluded. A later analysis removed roughly 590 highly shared, low-generation-probability nucleotide sequences to deal with suspected cross-contamination and a sequencing artifact. A later analysis calculated a clonal expansion index for each public chain from normalized within-repertoire ranks of inferred template counts. In a later analysis, generation probabilities were computed with a VDJ recombination model fitted to out-of-frame rearrangements, and the resulting probabilities were checked against IGoR. In a later analysis, TCR-TCR, TCR-HLA and TCR-CMV co-occurrence was scored with hypergeometric tests, and a repertoire-size bias correction was applied to TCR pairs. To estimate false discovery rates, a later analysis permuted the HLA or CMV assignments 20 times. A later analysis grouped co-occurring TCRs with DBSCAN, adding TCRdist sequence similarity when clustering within HLA-allele-positive subsets. Co-occurrence clustering excluded repertoires with fewer than 30,000 or more than 120,000 public chains, plus five with anomalous nucleotide sharing. TCRdb carries this immuneACCESS record with in-frame sequences only. Its versions omit some clonotypes, under half of them owing to an unresolved V gene in the studies checked, with the rest unexplained. Clone size and V and J calls were adopted from that table, with D and trimming inferred from the DNA. The sample table lists 90,000 to 140,000 clones, under 85% of them with a count of one. Of the sample, around 1.3% is held by the ten largest clones.

The germline V gene provides CDR1 SGHAT and CDR2 FQNNGV. The V end loses 4 bases and the J end loses 13 bases, and a stretch of 13 bases separates them. The cysteine opens and the phenylalanine closes a CDR3 of 11 amino acids. Of all the DNA, just the CDR3 is kept, 33 bases in frame from base 1. The chain is assembled from TRBV11-2 and TRBJ1-2, with the D gene not clear enough to name. The sequenced sample consisted of PBMCs. This sequence originates from a man aged 35 to 55 in good health and CMV-seronegative. This receptor has the CDR3 CASSSIGGCTF. The DNA sequence reads TGTGCCAGCAGCTCGATCGGAGGTTGCACCTTC.